This is a list of T cell receptor beta chains from one sample in a study of T cell changes during pregnancy in multiple sclerosis. Clones were sequenced by immunoSEQ multiplex PCR, and TCRdb holds only the in-frame ones, with some missing. This sample has tens of thousands of clones, with more than 80% found just once. Sequencing used peripheral blood, obtained in the first trimester of pregnancy. Source of these receptors: a female donor in good health, enrolled as a control in a pregnancy study. Both conserved end residues are part of each CDR3. A D gene is named only where the DNA matches it firmly. Only part of the rows carry a size: once, few, many, or a class if the clone is expanded.

CDR3 protein,CDR3 DNA,J gene,V gene,D gene,clone size
CASSPDRSSYEQYF,TGTGCCAGCTCACCCGACAGGAGCTCCTACGAGCAGTACTTC,TRBJ2-7,TRBV18,NA,NA
CASSGEGLAGARTGELFF,TGTGCCAGCAGCGGGGAGGGACTAGCGGGGGCCAGAACCGGGGAGCTGTTTTTT,TRBJ2-2,TRBV11-2,TRBD2,NA
CSVDAGYGYTF,TGCAGCGTTGACGCGGGCTATGGCTACACCTTC,TRBJ1-2,TRBV29-1,NA,once
CASSPLGQGTAFF,TGTGCCAGCTCACCGTTAGGACAGGGGACAGCTTTCTTT,TRBJ1-1,TRBV18,TRBD1,NA
CASSPPGTGTNEQFF,TGTGCCAGCAGCCCTCCCGGGACAGGGACCAATGAGCAGTTCTTC,TRBJ2-1,TRBV7-9,TRBD1,NA
CASSYLQGAGDYGYTF,TGTGCCAGCAGTTACTTGCAGGGGGCAGGAGACTATGGCTACACCTTC,TRBJ1-2,TRBV6-5,TRBD1,NA
CASRPAQGMNTEAFF,TGTGCCAGCAGACCCGCCCAGGGGATGAACACTGAAGCTTTCTTT,TRBJ1-1,TRBV7-2,NA,NA
CASSAGTPGELFF,TGTGCCAGCAGCGCAGGAACTCCCGGGGAGCTGTTTTTT,TRBJ2-2,TRBV2,NA,few
CASSFDRGVGNTIYF,TGTGCCAGCAGTTTTGACAGGGGGGTTGGAAACACCATATATTTT,TRBJ1-3,TRBV28,TRBD1,NA
CASSPTYNYGYTF,TGTGCCAGCAGTCCGACATATAACTATGGCTACACCTTC,TRBJ1-2,TRBV6-5,NA,NA
CATSRTRTGGLETQYF,TGTGCCACCAGCAGGACTAGAACGGGGGGGCTAGAGACCCAGTACTTC,TRBJ2-5,TRBV15,TRBD2,NA
CASSPIRGRQTLQETQYF,TGTGCCAGCAGCCCTATTCGAGGGCGCCAGACCTTACAAGAGACCCAGTACTTC,TRBJ2-5,TRBV14,NA,NA
CASSLEAGVGYEQYF,TGCGCCAGCAGCTTGGAAGCGGGAGTTGGCTACGAGCAGTACTTC,TRBJ2-7,TRBV5-1,TRBD2,NA
CASSLAGQIEAFF,TGCGCCAGCAGCTTGGCCGGACAGATTGAAGCTTTCTTT,TRBJ1-1,TRBV5-1,NA,few
CASSERGQGPDSPLHF,TGTGCCAGCAGTGAAAGAGGGCAGGGGCCCGATTCACCCCTCCACTTT,TRBJ1-6,TRBV25-1,NA,NA
CASSRIGTEAFF,TGTGCCAGCAGCCGTATCGGCACTGAAGCTTTCTTT,TRBJ1-1,TRBV13,NA,few
CASSLRDRLNQPQHF,TGTGCCAGCAGCTTGCGGGACAGACTCAATCAGCCCCAGCATTTT,TRBJ1-5,TRBV5-6,TRBD1,NA
CASSYAGQSGANVLTF,TGTGCCAGCAGCTATGCGGGACAGTCTGGGGCCAACGTCCTGACTTTC,TRBJ2-6,TRBV7-9,NA,NA
CASSELRSWLNEQFF,TGTGCCAGCAGTGAGTTAAGGAGTTGGCTCAATGAGCAGTTCTTC,TRBJ2-1,TRBV2,NA,NA
CASSSGLAEQFF,TGTGCCAGCAGCTCGGGACTAGCTGAGCAGTTCTTC,TRBJ2-1,TRBV5-8,TRBD2,NA
CASSLGGPNTEAFF,TGTGCCAGCTCACTCGGGGGGCCGAACACTGAAGCTTTCTTT,TRBJ1-1,TRBV18,NA,NA
CASGTGGVYNSPLHF,TGTGCCAGCGGGACAGGGGGGGTTTATAATTCACCCCTCCACTTT,TRBJ1-6,TRBV7-6,TRBD1,NA
CASSFGGASQPQHF,TGTGCCAGCAGTTTTGGGGGGGCTAGTCAGCCCCAGCATTTT,TRBJ1-5,TRBV28,NA,NA
CATSRGTQGNTEAFF,TGTGCCACCAGCAGAGGGACCCAGGGGAACACTGAAGCTTTCTTT,TRBJ1-1,TRBV15,NA,once
CASSPAFSHRSPLHF,TGTGCCAGCAGTCCCGCCTTTTCCCACAGGTCACCCCTCCACTTT,TRBJ1-6,TRBV27,NA,NA
CASSFSQGGQPQHF,TGCGCCAGCAGCTTCTCACAGGGGGGTCAGCCCCAGCATTTT,TRBJ1-5,TRBV5-1,TRBD1,NA
CASSYGTLYEQYF,TGTGCCAGCAGTTACGGGACACTCTACGAGCAGTACTTC,TRBJ2-7,TRBV6-6,NA,NA
CASSWTTTNEKLFF,TGCGCCAGCAGCTGGACAACCACTAATGAAAAACTGTTTTTT,TRBJ1-4,TRBV5-1,NA,NA
CASSLQAGTVNSPLHF,TGTGCCAGCAGCCTACAAGCCGGGACAGTAAATTCACCCCTCCACTTT,TRBJ1-6,TRBV7-2,TRBD1,NA
CAWATGIGEKLFF,TGTGCCTGGGCGACAGGGATTGGAGAAAAACTGTTTTTT,TRBJ1-4,TRBV30,TRBD1,NA
CASSLTGGNPYNSPLHF,TGTGCCAGCAGCCTAACAGGGGGCAACCCCTATAATTCACCCCTCCACTTT,TRBJ1-6,TRBV28,TRBD1,NA
CASSDSETRNTEAFF,TGTGCCAGCAGTGATTCCGAGACAAGAAACACTGAAGCTTTCTTT,TRBJ1-1,TRBV2,NA,NA
CASNAGLAGSYEQYF,TGTGCCAGTAACGCAGGACTAGCGGGCTCCTACGAGCAGTACTTC,TRBJ2-7,TRBV19,TRBD2,NA
CASSKGDRGTDTQYF,TGTGCCAGTAGTAAGGGGGACAGGGGCACAGATACGCAGTATTTT,TRBJ2-3,TRBV19,TRBD1,once
CASSYRDTRSYEQYF,TGCGCCAGCAGCTACCGGGACACTCGCTCCTACGAGCAGTACTTC,TRBJ2-7,TRBV4-1,NA,once